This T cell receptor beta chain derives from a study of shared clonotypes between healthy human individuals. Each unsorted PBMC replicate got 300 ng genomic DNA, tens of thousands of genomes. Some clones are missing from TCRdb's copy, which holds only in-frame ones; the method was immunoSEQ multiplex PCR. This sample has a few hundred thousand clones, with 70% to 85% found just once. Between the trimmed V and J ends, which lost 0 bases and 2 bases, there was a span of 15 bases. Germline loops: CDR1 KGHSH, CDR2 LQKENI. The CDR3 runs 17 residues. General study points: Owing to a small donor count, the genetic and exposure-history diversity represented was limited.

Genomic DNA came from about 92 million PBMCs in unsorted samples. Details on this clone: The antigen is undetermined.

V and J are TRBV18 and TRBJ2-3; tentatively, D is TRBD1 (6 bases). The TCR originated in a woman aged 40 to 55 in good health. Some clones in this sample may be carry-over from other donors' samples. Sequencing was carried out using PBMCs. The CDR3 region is CASSPPGASFHTDTQYF. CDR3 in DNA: TGTGCCAGCTCACCACCGGGGGCTAGTTTTCACACAGATACGCAGTATTTT.